Listed here are 22 T cell receptor beta chains from one sample, sequenced in a study of radiotherapy plus CTLA-4 blockade in lung cancer. Measured with immunoSEQ multiplex PCR; TCRdb has only the in-frame clones, and not every one. Of about 77,000 clones in the sample, roughly 80% were seen once. Sequenced material: peripheral blood, taken from a patient treated with radiotherapy plus ipilimumab. These receptors originate from a human donor with non-small cell lung cancer whose response to radiotherapy plus ipilimumab could not be evaluated.

The V call is TRBV7-2, the J call TRBJ2-2; possible D gene TRBD1, 6 bases. Trimming pared 3 bases from V and 1 base from J, leaving 9 bases between. The germline V gene encodes CDR1 SGHTA and CDR2 FQGNSA. The CDR3 is 15 residues long. The CDR3 loop is CASSLTGMNTGELFF. CDR3 sequence (DNA): TGTGCCAGCAGCTTGACAGGAATGAACACCGGGGAGCTGTTTTTT.

This clone was recorded only once. The chain recombines TRBV6-1 with TRBJ2-5; D possibly corresponds to TRBD1 (7 bases). The CDR3 totals 15 residues. V lost 6 bases and J 6 bases, leaving 20 bases between the germline ends. Germline V CDR1 and CDR2: MNHNS, SASEGT. CDR3 loop: CASRESGQGGKTQYF. The DNA for the CDR3 is TGTGCCAGCAGGGAATCAGGGCAGGGGGGTAAGACCCAGTACTTC.

V usage is TRBV5-1 and J usage is TRBJ2-5; 14 nucleotides match TRBD2. With the DNA end fitting TRBJ2-7 better, the J assignment may be wrong. From germline, CDR1 is SGHRS and CDR2 YFSETQ. CDR3 length: 17 residues. The CDR3, as DNA: TGCGCCAGCAGCTACGGACTAGCGGGGGGATCTTCCTACGAGCAGTACTTC. It is translated as CASSYGLAGGSSYEQYF.

The V and J genes are TRBV5-1 and TRBJ2-1; the D gene is possibly TRBD2 (6 bases). The CDR3 covers 15 residues. Germline CDR1 reads SGHRS; CDR2 reads YFSETQ. The V end was cut by 0 bases, the J end by 8 bases, with 15 bases between. CDR3 residues: CASSLAGGTWDEQFF. CDR3 DNA sequence: TGCGCCAGCAGCTTGGCCGGGGGTACCTGGGATGAGCAGTTCTTC.

The CDR3 bases are TGTGCCAGCAGTCGGACAGTCAATCAGCCCCAGCATTTT. The encoded protein is CASSRTVNQPQHF. This chain uses TRBV2 with TRBJ1-5; D is perhaps TRBD1 (6 bases). Trimming pared 5 bases from V and 3 bases from J, leaving 8 bases between. Looked up from germline, CDR1 is SNHLY and CDR2 is FYNNEI. CDR3 size: 13 residues.

This CDR3 reads CASSLRVGGWGTEAFF. The CDR3 coding sequence is TGTGCCAGCAGTTTAAGAGTAGGGGGCTGGGGCACTGAAGCTTTCTTT. The gene calls are TRBV28 and TRBJ1-1; TRBD1 aligns across 7 bases. Germline V lookup: CDR1 MDHEN, CDR2 SYDVKM. This CDR3 has 16 residues. V trimming: 2 bases; J trimming: 4 bases; junction bases outside the gene matches: 10.

The rearrangement links TRBV5-5 to TRBJ1-3, with no clear D. The V gene's germline CDR1 is SGHKS and CDR2 YYEKEE (reference sequence). The CDR3 is made up of 13 amino acids. V dropped 4 bases and J dropped 5 bases, with 10 bases sitting between them. The CDR3 DNA reads TGTGCCAGCAGCCCTGAGGAACGAAACACCATATATTTT. Amino acid sequence: CASSPEERNTIYF.

CDR3 residues: CASSLGSEPYEQYF. The CDR3 DNA reads TGTGCCAGCAGCTTAGGGTCGGAGCCCTACGAGCAGTACTTC. J is TRBJ2-7 and V is TRBV7-2; D not resolved. In germline, CDR1 is SGHTA, CDR2 FQGNSA. Trimming left V 1 base short and J 2 bases short, with 9 bases between. This CDR3 is built from 14 residues.

The rearrangement uses TRBV2 and TRBJ1-2, with 10 bases matching TRBD1. This CDR3 contains 15 residues. Unmatched junction bases numbered 8, after V lost 3 bases and J lost 7 bases. Germline-derived CDR1 and CDR2 are SNHLY and FYNNEI. The CDR3 loop is CASSEETGGNGGYTF. Here the CDR3 DNA reads TGTGCCAGCAGTGAGGAGACAGGGGGCAATGGTGGCTACACCTTC.

The chain links TRBV6-5 to TRBJ2-6, with D tentatively TRBD2 (6 bases). The ends were cut back, 8 bases at V and 0 bases at J, with 8 bases in the middle. This CDR3 has 14 residues. Germline CDR1 and CDR2: MNHEY and SVGAGI. The CDR3 nucleotides read TGTGCCAGCCGGCGGGGCTCTGGGGCCAACGTCCTGACTTTC. As protein: CASRRGSGANVLTF.

This chain links TRBV5-1 with TRBJ1-2; TRBD1 matches at 7 bases. This CDR3 region has 14 residues. J lost 2 bases, V lost 7 bases, and 8 bases had no gene match. Germline assignment: CDR1 SGHRS and CDR2 YFSETQ. The CDR3 coding sequence is TGCGCCAGCGGCCGGGACAGCCCCAACTATGGCTACACCTTC. Translation gives CASGRDSPNYGYTF.

The V call is TRBV6-1, the J call TRBJ2-1; TRBD2 aligns across 14 bases. The CDR3 length is 15 residues. The V and J ends lost 6 bases and 8 bases, in that order; junction bases with no gene match: 6. The germline V gene encodes CDR1 MNHNS and CDR2 SASEGT. The CDR3 loop is CASRMTSGGADEQFF. The CDR3 DNA is TGTGCCAGCAGGATGACTAGCGGGGGGGCAGATGAGCAGTTCTTC.

The chain couples TRBV6-6 to TRBJ1-5, with 7 bases identical to TRBD1. Looked up from germline, CDR1 is MNHNY and CDR2 is SVGAGI (reference sequence). Losses at the gene ends were 4 bases for V and 7 bases for J; bases not matched to a gene: 13. The CDR3 totals 16 residues. The chain's CDR3 is CASSSDRVPSGQPQHF. The CDR3 DNA reads TGTGCCAGCAGTTCTGACAGGGTTCCTTCAGGACAGCCCCAGCATTTT.

This clone came up a few times. This rearrangement joins TRBV9 to TRBJ1-6; 7 bases line up with TRBD1. CDR1 SGDLS and CDR2 YYNGEE come from the germline V gene. The J segment lost 8 bases and the V segment lost 2 bases, leaving 7 bases of the junction unmatched. The CDR3 runs to 15 residues. The DNA for the CDR3 is TGTGCCAGCAGCGTCGGACAGGCCCGGGATTCACCCCTCCACTTT. Translating it yields CASSVGQARDSPLHF.

This clone was found once. This chain joins TRBV4-1 and TRBJ1-1; D possibly corresponds to TRBD1 (6 bases). The CDR3 totals 14 residues. CDR1 MGHRA and CDR2 YSYEKL come from the germline V gene. V was trimmed by 3 bases and J by 5 bases, leaving 13 bases between them. The CDR3 protein is CASSQSSGVTEAFF. The CDR3 DNA sequence: TGCGCCAGCAGCCAGTCCTCAGGGGTGACTGAAGCTTTCTTT.

The chain joins TRBV30 to TRBJ2-1, with a possible D match to TRBD1 (5 bases). V was trimmed by 0 bases and J by 1 base, leaving 7 bases between them. The CDR3 is 14 residues long. Germline V gene sequence: CDR1 GTSNPN, CDR2 SVGIG (reference sequence). This CDR3 reads CAWSVKGSYNEQFF. For the CDR3, the DNA is TGTGCCTGGAGTGTTAAGGGGTCCTACAATGAGCAGTTCTTC.

The gene calls are TRBV11-2 and TRBJ2-4, with 9 bases matching TRBD2. There are 13 residues in the CDR3. Germline CDR1 and CDR2: SGHAT and FQNNGV. V lost 6 bases and J lost 7; bases outside the gene matches: 4. The CDR3 DNA is TGTGCCAGCAGACGCAGCGGGGGGAACATTCAGTACTTC. It translates to CASRRSGGNIQYF. The whole variable domain, remainder taken from reference TRBV11-2 and TRBJ2-4, is EAGVAQSPRYKIIEKRQSVAFWCNPISGHATLYWYQQILGQGPKLLIQFQNNGVVDDSQLPKDRFSAERLKGVDSTLKIQPAKLEDSAVYLCASRRSGGNIQYFGAGTRLSVL.

The CDR3 sequence: CASSERKGVSWGYEQYF. For the CDR3, the DNA is TGTGCCAGCAGTGAAAGGAAGGGGGTGTCTTGGGGCTACGAGCAGTACTTC. The rearrangement joins TRBV2 to TRBJ2-7, with D possibly being TRBD1 (6 bases). V was cut by 2 bases and J by 3 bases, with 20 bases left in between. Germline loops: CDR1 SNHLY, CDR2 FYNNEI. This CDR3 contains 17 residues. Full variable domain (outside the CDR3, taken from reference TRBV2 and TRBJ2-7): EPEVTQTPSHQVTQMGQEVILRCVPISNHLYFYWYRQILGQKVEFLVSFYNNEISEKSEIFDDQFSVERPDGSNFTLKIRSTKLEDSAMYFCASSERKGVSWGYEQYFGPGTRLTVT.

The table lists this clone with a count of one. This chain joins TRBV30 and TRBJ1-5; 8 bases match TRBD1. Germline V gene sequence: CDR1 GTSNPN, CDR2 SVGIG (reference sequence). V lost 5 bases, J lost 4 bases, and 4 bases stayed unmatched. The CDR3 length is 13 residues. As DNA, the CDR3 is TGTGCCTGGGCAGGGGGCAGGAATCAGCCCCAGCATTTT. Protein: CAWAGGRNQPQHF.

The chain carries TRBV5-4 and TRBJ2-7; D may be TRBD2 (6 bases). Per the germline V gene, CDR1 is SGHNT and CDR2 is YYREEE (reference sequence). V dropped 4 bases and J dropped 0 bases, with 17 bases sitting between them. The CDR3 has 16 residues. In nucleotides, the CDR3 is TGTGCCAGCAGCGCTACCGGGACTTGGAGCTCCTACGAGCAGTACTTC. Amino acids: CASSATGTWSSYEQYF.

The gene calls are TRBV4-1 and TRBJ1-6; weak D call: TRBD1 (5 bases). CDR3 size: 19 residues. Germline V lookup: CDR1 MGHRA, CDR2 YSYEKL. The V end lost 2 bases, the J end lost 0 bases, and 17 bases lay between the germline ends. CDR3 region: CASSQTPVWGSSYNSPLHF. The CDR3 DNA follows: TGCGCCAGCAGCCAAACGCCCGTATGGGGCAGCTCCTATAATTCACCCCTCCACTTT.

The chain couples TRBV27 to TRBJ2-3; 7 bases are a match to TRBD2. Trimming took 3 bases from V and 4 from J; bases not matched to a gene: 4. The CDR3 consists of 14 residues. CDR1 is MNHEY and CDR2 is SMNVEV in the germline V gene (reference sequence). CDR3 amino acids: CASSFGLGADTQYF. DNA for the CDR3: TGTGCCAGCAGTTTCGGACTAGGCGCAGATACGCAGTATTTT.